Listed here are 26 T cell receptor beta chains from one sample, sequenced in a study of cytomegalovirus exposure and HLA in healthy donors. Primers included in the PCR were 60 Vbeta and 13 Jbeta primers. The method was immunoSEQ multiplex PCR; TCRdb's version includes in-frame clones alone and lacks a portion of them. The sample shows 90,000 to 100,000 clones, less than 80% of them seen only once. Sequences were obtained from PBMCs. These receptors all stem from a boy younger than 18 in good health and CMV-seropositive.

The chain links TRBV28 to TRBJ1-5; D is perhaps TRBD1 (6 bases). V lost 6 bases and J 2 bases, leaving 17 bases between the germline ends. The CDR3 sequence is 16 residues long. Germline CDR1 is MDHEN and CDR2 is SYDVKM. CDR3 nucleotide sequence: TGTGCCAGCAGACCCCCAGTTTACAGGGGCAATCAGCCCCAGCATTTT. It encodes CASRPPVYRGNQPQHF.

J is TRBJ2-2 and V is TRBV7-6, with D possibly matching TRBD2 (6 bases). With 5 bases removed from V and 7 bases from J, the gap between germline ends came to 14 bases. This CDR3 contains 14 residues. The germline V gene encodes CDR1 SGHVS and CDR2 FNYEAQ. The CDR3 DNA reads TGTGCCAGCAGCACCCAGGAGGGGTTCGGGGAGCTGTTTTTT. Protein product: CASSTQEGFGELFF.

The chain has TRBV5-6 and TRBJ2-7; 7 bases fit TRBD2. After removal of 4 bases from V and 6 bases from J, the junction contained 10 bases not matched to a gene. The CDR3 has 14 residues. Germline V gene sequence: CDR1 SGHDT, CDR2 YYEEEE. CDR3 residues: CASSTTTSFREQYF. The CDR3 DNA follows: TGTGCCAGCAGCACAACGACTAGCTTCCGCGAGCAGTACTTC.

This CDR3 is CASRQTGNRDEQYF. The CDR3 DNA sequence: TGTGCCAGCCGACAGACAGGGAATAGGGACGAGCAGTACTTC. The chain combines TRBV6-5 with TRBJ2-7; 7 nucleotides align to TRBD1. CDR1 and CDR2 from the germline V gene are MNHEY and SVGAGI. The CDR3 has 14 residues. V lost 8 bases to trimming and J lost 5 bases; unmatched junction nucleotides: 12.

This chain links TRBV6-5 with TRBJ1-1, with TRBD1 matching 7 bases. CDR1 and CDR2 (germline): MNHEY, SVGAGI. Losses at the gene ends were 6 bases for V and 1 base for J; bases not matched to a gene: 2. This CDR3 spans 13 amino acids. Written as DNA, the CDR3 is TGTGCCAGCAGGACAGGGTGGAACACTGAAGCTTTCTTT. It is translated as CASRTGWNTEAFF.

The chain is built from TRBV30 and TRBJ1-2; 9 bases align to TRBD1. The V and J ends lost 5 bases and 7 bases, in that order; junction bases with no gene match: 11. Per the germline V gene, CDR1 is GTSNPN and CDR2 is SVGIG (reference sequence). The CDR3 loop spans 14 amino acids. The CDR3 sequence: CAWRTGEAGGGYTF. CDR3 in DNA: TGTGCCTGGCGGACAGGGGAAGCCGGGGGTGGCTACACCTTC.

This clone was detected a few times. V is TRBV19 and J is TRBJ2-6, with D possibly being TRBD1 (5 bases). Germline CDR1 LNHDA, CDR2 SQIVND (reference sequence). The CDR3 is made up of 16 amino acids. Trimming removed 7 bases from V and 1 base from J, with 14 bases in between. The CDR3 region is CASNYRGRSGANVLTF. The CDR3 bases are TGTGCCAGTAACTATAGGGGCAGGTCTGGGGCCAACGTCCTGACTTTC.

With regard to this clone: Germline is not matched at one junction end, which may reflect a read error. The chain couples TRBV7-9 to TRBJ1-2; TRBD1 agrees at 7 bases. CDR1 and CDR2 (germline): SEHNR, FQNEAQ (reference sequence). The CDR3 is 13 residues long. CDR3 sequence reads: CASSQGQNYGYPF. For the CDR3, the DNA is TGTGCCAGCAGCCAGGGACAGAACTATGGCTACCCCTTC. The variable domain in full, with the rest retrieved from reference TRBV7-9 and TRBJ1-2, is DTGVSQNPRHKITKRGQNVTFRCDPISEHNRLYWYRQTLGQGPEFLTYFQNEAQLEKSRLLSDRFSAERPKGSFSTLEIQRTEQGDSAMYLCASSQGQNYGYPFGSGTRLTVV.

J is TRBJ1-3 and V is TRBV4-3, with D possibly matching TRBD1 (6 bases). The CDR3 covers 16 residues. The V end lost 2 bases, the J end lost 7 bases, and 18 bases lay between the germline ends. Germline V lookup: CDR1 LGHNA, CDR2 YSLEER. The CDR3 loop is CASSQNRVWLPNTIYF. The CDR3 nucleotides are TGCGCCAGCAGCCAAAACAGGGTCTGGTTACCGAACACCATATATTTT.

V is TRBV5-1 and J is TRBJ2-1; D gene uncertain. There are 15 residues in the CDR3. CDR1 and CDR2 from the germline V gene are SGHRS and YFSETQ. V was pared by 0 bases and J by 0 bases, with 7 bases between. The CDR3 DNA reads TGCGCCAGCAGCTTGGTCTTAAACTCCTACAATGAGCAGTTCTTC. Translated: CASSLVLNSYNEQFF.

This clone was observed a few times. The V and J genes are TRBV29-1 and TRBJ2-2; 7 bases align to TRBD2. Trimming cost V 4 bases and J 5 bases; bases outside gene matches: 1. The CDR3 totals 12 residues. CDR1 is SQVTM, CDR2 ANQGSEA, per germline. This chain's CDR3 is CSVGTRTGELFF. For the CDR3, the DNA is TGCAGCGTTGGGACTAGAACCGGGGAGCTGTTTTTT.

This chain connects TRBV7-2 to TRBJ1-2; 7 bases align to TRBD1. This CDR3 has 14 residues. Trimming at V came to 5 bases and at J to 4 bases, leaving 7 bases not matched to a gene. In germline, CDR1 is SGHTA, CDR2 FQGNSA. CDR3 loop: CASSAGTVSYGYTF. Written as DNA, the CDR3 is TGTGCCAGCAGCGCCGGGACAGTTTCCTATGGCTACACCTTC.

This clone occurred a few times. The chain carries TRBV5-4 and TRBJ1-1; D is ambiguous. CDR3 length equals 14 residues. CDR1 SGHNT and CDR2 YYREEE come from the germline V gene (reference sequence). V was pared by 4 bases and J by 0 bases, with 10 bases between. CDR3 in amino acids: CASSPAGLNTEAFF. CDR3 in DNA: TGTGCCAGCAGCCCGGCGGGTCTGAACACTGAAGCTTTCTTT.

This clone appeared a few times. This sequence joins TRBV7-3 and TRBJ2-1, with 8 bases fitting TRBD2. Trimming removed 1 base from V and 6 bases from J; junction bases left unmatched: 5. The germline CDR1 and CDR2 sequences are SGHTA and FQGTGA. The CDR3 loop spans 15 amino acids. The CDR3 coding sequence is TGTGCCAGCAGCTTAAGGCTAAGCGGGGGCAATGAGCAGTTCTTC. Amino acid sequence: CASSLRLSGGNEQFF.

The rearrangement joins TRBV7-9 to TRBJ1-1; a possible D gene is TRBD1 (5 bases). The germline V gene encodes CDR1 SEHNR and CDR2 FQNEAQ (reference sequence). V was clipped by 1 base and J by 8 bases, with 8 bases between them. There are 12 residues in the CDR3. For the CDR3, the DNA is TGTGCCAGCAGCTTAGATAAGGGGGAAGCTTTCTTT. Protein: CASSLDKGEAFF.

V usage is TRBV18 and J usage is TRBJ2-7; D gene unclear. This CDR3 has 14 residues. The ends were cut back, 4 bases at V and 5 bases at J, with 15 bases in the middle. Germline assignment: CDR1 KGHSH and CDR2 LQKENI. In DNA, the CDR3 is TGTGCCAGCTCACTGAATCAGGTGGTCGACGAGCAGTACTTC. It specifies CASSLNQVVDEQYF.

The V and J genes are TRBV5-8 and TRBJ2-5, with 8 nucleotides matching TRBD2. V gave up 1 base and J gave up 3 bases; unmatched junction bases: 2. Germline V lookup: CDR1 SGHTS, CDR2 YDEGEE. The CDR3 length is 14 residues. The CDR3 loop reads CASSLSLAEETQYF. In nucleotides, the CDR3 is TGTGCCAGCAGCTTGTCACTAGCGGAAGAGACCCAGTACTTC.

The chain uses TRBV6-1 and TRBJ1-1, with D uncertain. In germline, CDR1 is MNHNS, CDR2 SASEGT. The CDR3 sequence is 13 residues long. Trimming left V 8 bases short and J 0 bases short, with 10 bases between. The DNA of the CDR3 is TGTGCCAGCTCGATTGGGCTGAACACTGAAGCTTTCTTT. The encoded protein is CASSIGLNTEAFF.

This clone was observed at least ten times. The V call is TRBV4-3, the J call TRBJ1-3; TRBD1 matches 11 bases. This CDR3 has 17 amino acids. Germline CDR1 is LGHNA and CDR2 is YSLEER. V trimming: 3 bases; J trimming: 0 bases; junction bases outside the gene matches: 4. This CDR3 reads CASSQDRGLFSGNTIYF. In nucleotides, the CDR3 is TGCGCCAGCAGCCAGGACAGGGGGCTGTTCTCTGGAAACACCATATATTTT.

The genes are TRBV25-1 and TRBJ2-1; D not resolved. Germline CDR1 and CDR2: MGHDK and SYGVNS. V lost 6 bases and J 5 bases, leaving 11 bases between the germline ends. The length of the CDR3 is 13 residues. Here the CDR3 reads CASRGEEDNEQFF. The CDR3 DNA is TGTGCCAGCAGAGGAGAAGAGGACAATGAGCAGTTCTTC. Combining the CDR3 with reference TRBV25-1 and TRBJ2-1 gives the whole variable domain EADIYQTPRYLVIGTGKKITLECSQTMGHDKMYWYQQDPGMELHLIHYSYGVNSTEKGDLSSESTVSRIRTEHFPLTLESARPSHTSQYLCASRGEEDNEQFFGPGTRLTVL.

This clone was detected only a few times. The chain recombines TRBV6-6 with TRBJ2-5, with TRBD1 matching over 7 bases. CDR1 MNHNY and CDR2 SVGAGI come from the germline V gene (reference sequence). Germline trimming cut 0 bases from V and 5 bases from J; bases unmatched to any gene: 6. The CDR3 is 15 amino acids. The CDR3 protein is CASSYSSGTVETQYF. The DNA for the CDR3 is TGTGCCAGCAGTTACTCGAGTGGGACAGTCGAGACCCAGTACTTC.

CDR3 DNA sequence: TGTGCCAGCAGAACCGGGACAGGGGACTACGAGCAGTACTTC. Translating it yields CASRTGTGDYEQYF. The chain uses TRBV9 and TRBJ2-7; 10 bases are a match to TRBD1. V trimming: 5 bases; J trimming: 3 bases; junction bases outside the gene matches: 5. This CDR3 spans 14 amino acids. Germline V gene lookup returns CDR1 SGDLS and CDR2 YYNGEE.

This clone has just a few counts. This chain connects TRBV5-4 to TRBJ2-7; 9 bases are shared with TRBD1. Per the germline V gene, CDR1 is SGHNT and CDR2 is YYREEE (reference sequence). The J segment lost 4 bases and the V segment lost 4 bases, leaving 9 bases of the junction unmatched. The CDR3 is 15 amino acids. The CDR3 sequence is CASSQPGQGIYEQYF. The CDR3 DNA follows: TGTGCCAGCAGCCAACCGGGACAGGGTATTTACGAGCAGTACTTC.

The CDR3 region is CASSLTGMWDEKLFF. The DNA of the CDR3 is TGTGCCAGCAGTCTCACAGGGATGTGGGATGAAAAACTGTTTTTT. The chain is built from TRBV6-5 and TRBJ1-4; D is possibly TRBD1 (6 bases). The CDR3 has 15 residues. Germline V gives CDR1 MNHEY, CDR2 SVGAGI. Trimming pared 5 bases from V and 6 bases from J, leaving 16 bases between.

This clone showed up just a few times. The chain is built from TRBV6-5 and TRBJ2-2; D gene ambiguous. V lost 8 bases to trimming and J lost 7 bases, with 5 bases between them. Per the germline V gene, CDR1 is MNHEY and CDR2 is SVGAGI. This CDR3 contains 10 residues. The CDR3 DNA follows: TGTGCCAGCTGGCACGGGGAGCTGTTTTTT. Its protein product is CASWHGELFF.

The CDR3 coding sequence is TGTGCCAGCAGTTTATGGGGGCGCTCCTACGAGCAGTACTTC. Protein: CASSLWGRSYEQYF. The chain is built from TRBV27 and TRBJ2-7; TRBD1 might be the D (6 bases). Germline V gene lookup returns CDR1 MNHEY and CDR2 SMNVEV (reference sequence). This CDR3 spans 14 amino acids. V dropped 1 base and J dropped 0 bases, with 7 bases sitting between them.